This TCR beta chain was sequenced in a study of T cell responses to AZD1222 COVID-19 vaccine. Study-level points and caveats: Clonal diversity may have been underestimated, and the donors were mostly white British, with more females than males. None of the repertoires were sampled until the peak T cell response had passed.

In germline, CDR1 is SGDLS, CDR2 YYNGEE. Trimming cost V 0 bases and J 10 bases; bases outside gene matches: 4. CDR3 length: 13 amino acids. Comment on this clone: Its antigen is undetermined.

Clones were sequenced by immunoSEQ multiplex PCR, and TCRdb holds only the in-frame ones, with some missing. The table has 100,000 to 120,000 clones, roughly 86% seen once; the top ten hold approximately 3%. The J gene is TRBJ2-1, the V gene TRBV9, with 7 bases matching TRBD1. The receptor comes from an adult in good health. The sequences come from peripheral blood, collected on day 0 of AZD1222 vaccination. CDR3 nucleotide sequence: TGTGCCAGCAGCGTAGAAGAGGACAGGGAGCAGTTCTTC. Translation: CASSVEEDREQFF.